These 14 T cell receptor beta chains originate from one sample sequenced in a study of T cells in Graves' hyperthyroidism and ophthalmopathy. Template material for amplifying TCR beta CDR3 regions consisted of RNA transcripts. First-round RT-PCR targeting the TCR CDR3 was performed with the HTBI primer set. A single record per CDR3 protein comes from TCRdb applying MiXCR to the multiplex PCR reads. The top ten clones hold about 29% of a sample with roughly 170,000 distinct CDR3 sequences, about a sixth of them seen once. Sequenced sample: blood. The source is a woman between 45 and 65 years old with Graves' hyperthyroidism.

The CDR3 region is CSVDHPQGTDTQYF. Written as DNA, the CDR3 is TGCAGCGTTGACCATCCTCAGGGAACAGATACGCAGTATTTT. The gene calls are TRBV29-1 and TRBJ2-3; D is perhaps TRBD1 (5 bases). This CDR3 spans 14 amino acids. Trimming took off 3 bases at V and 3 bases at J, with 13 bases between the two ends. From germline, CDR1 is SQVTM and CDR2 ANQGSEA.

Ten or more counts support this clonotype. Germline is not matched at one junction end, which may reflect a read error. This rearrangement joins TRBV29-1 to TRBJ1-2, with 7 bases aligning to TRBD1. The CDR3 length is 11 residues. The germline CDR1 and CDR2 sequences are SQVTM and ANQGSEA. CDR3 protein: CSAGQASGFTF. DNA of the CDR3: TGCAGCGCTGGACAGGCTTCTGGCTTCACCTTC.

This clonotype showed up many times. The rearrangement links TRBV20-1 to TRBJ2-5, with D uncertain. The V gene lost 2 bases and the J gene lost 3 bases, with 16 bases spanning the gap. The CDR3 loop spans 15 amino acids. Germline-derived CDR1 and CDR2 are DFQATT and SNEGSKA (reference sequence). CDR3 nucleotides: TGCAGTGCTAGAATTTTTAGGACGGAAGAAGAGACCCAGTACTTC. Protein product: CSARIFRTEEETQYF.

The chain couples TRBV28 to TRBJ1-5; TRBD1 is a possible D gene (6 bases). Germline CDR1 is MDHEN and CDR2 is SYDVKM. The germline V and J ends were trimmed by 3 bases and 7 bases, with 16 bases remaining between them. The CDR3 is made up of 15 amino acids. CDR3: CASSFVFGGQQPQHF. DNA of the CDR3: TGTGCCAGCAGTTTCGTTTTTGGGGGGCAGCAGCCCCAGCATTTT.

This clonotype occurred once. The chain has TRBV28 and TRBJ2-1; TRBD2 matches 14 bases. This CDR3 contains 16 residues. With V trimmed by 3 bases and J by 6 bases, 4 bases remained unmatched. Germline CDR1 reads MDHEN; CDR2 reads SYDVKM. The CDR3 protein is CASSFGLAGGLNEQFF. The DNA for the CDR3 is TGTGCCAGCAGTTTTGGACTAGCGGGGGGCCTCAATGAGCAGTTCTTC.

This clonotype was seen a few times. This chain connects TRBV5-4 to TRBJ1-2; the D gene is possibly TRBD1 (5 bases). This CDR3 comprises 14 residues. Germline V lookup: CDR1 SGHNT, CDR2 YYREEE (reference sequence). V lost 4 bases, J lost 0 bases, and 10 bases lay in between. The CDR3 loop is CASSPGGANYGYTF. CDR3 DNA sequence: TGTGCCAGCAGCCCCGGGGGTGCTAACTATGGCTACACCTTC.

The table lists this clonotype with many counts. The J gene is TRBJ1-1, the V gene TRBV10-2; maybe TRBD1 (6 bases). This CDR3 region has 16 residues. The V end was cut by 2 bases, the J end by 2 bases, with 15 bases between. Germline CDR1 and CDR2: WSHSY and SAAADI. As DNA, the CDR3 is TGCGCCAGCAGTGAGCCATACAGGACAGCAAACACTGAAGCTTTCTTT. Translation gives CASSEPYRTANTEAFF.

This clonotype was counted only a few times. V is TRBV12-3 or TRBV12-4 and J is TRBJ1-3; D is possibly TRBD1 (5 bases). Trimming took off 3 bases at V and 0 bases at J, with 15 bases between the two ends. The CDR3 sequence is 17 residues long. The CDR3 region is CASSFGDRTPSGNTIYF. CDR3 in DNA: TGTGCCAGCAGTTTCGGGGACCGGACCCCCTCTGGAAACACCATATATTTT.

This clonotype was counted ten times or more. The chain recombines TRBV20-1 with TRBJ2-3, with TRBD2 as a possible D gene (5 bases). V lost 1 base and J 6 bases, leaving 8 bases between the germline ends. Germline V gene sequence: CDR1 DFQATT, CDR2 SNEGSKA (reference sequence). This CDR3 has 12 amino acids. CDR3 loop: CSARAGGDTQYF. Here the CDR3 DNA reads TGCAGTGCTAGAGCGGGCGGGGATACGCAGTATTTT.

This clonotype has a count of ten or more. The chain recombines TRBV7-8 with TRBJ1-5; D is undetermined. Per the germline V gene, CDR1 is SGHVS and CDR2 is FQNEAQ. The CDR3 length is 13 residues. V was cut by 6 bases and J by 6 bases, with 12 bases left in between. The CDR3 sequence: CASSLSTRQPQHF. In DNA form, the CDR3 reads TGTGCCAGCAGTTTGAGTACCCGTCAGCCCCAGCATTTT.

This clonotype was observed a few times. The chain recombines TRBV7-9 with TRBJ1-2, with 7 bases aligning to TRBD1. CDR3 length: 14 amino acids. The V gene's germline CDR1 is SEHNR and CDR2 FQNEAQ (reference sequence). Trimming took 5 bases from V and 5 from J; bases not matched to a gene: 8. In DNA, the CDR3 is TGTGCCAGCAGCCCGGGGACAGCTTCTTATGGCTACACCTTC. Its translation: CASSPGTASYGYTF. Combining the CDR3 with reference TRBV7-9 and TRBJ1-2 gives the whole variable domain DTGVSQNPRHKITKRGQNVTFRCDPISEHNRLYWYRQTLGQGPEFLTYFQNEAQLEKSRLLSDRFSAERPKGSFSTLEIQRTEQGDSAMYLCASSPGTASYGYTFGSGTRLTVV.

This clonotype has ten or more counts. The chain is built from TRBV7-2 and TRBJ1-1; possible D gene TRBD1, 5 bases. The CDR3 has 14 residues. Trimming took off 2 bases at V and 4 bases at J, with 11 bases between the two ends. Germline CDR1 SGHTA, CDR2 FQGNSA. The CDR3 is CASSLRGESTEAFF. The CDR3 DNA is TGTGCCAGCAGCTTAAGAGGGGAAAGCACTGAAGCTTTCTTT.

This clonotype was observed many times. The chain employs TRBV11-2 and TRBJ1-5, with D unresolved. CDR1 and CDR2 (germline): SGHAT, FQNNGV. This CDR3 has 13 residues. V was shortened by 2 bases and J by 6 bases, with 8 bases between the two germline ends. CDR3 in DNA: TGTGCCAGCAGCTTATCACCTTCTCAGCCCCAGCATTTT. Translating gives CASSLSPSQPQHF.

V usage is TRBV5-5 and J usage is TRBJ2-7; a possible D gene is TRBD2 (5 bases). Trimming took off 4 bases at V and 4 bases at J, with 12 bases between the two ends. The CDR3 contains 13 residues. The germline V gene encodes CDR1 SGHKS and CDR2 YYEKEE (reference sequence). The CDR3 nucleotides read TGTGCCAGCAGCCTCGGGATTTTATACGAGCAGTACTTC. It specifies CASSLGILYEQYF.